These 13 T cell receptor beta chains share one sample of origin, sequenced in a study of T cells in lung cancer brain metastases. TCRdb's copy holds only in-frame clones and misses some; the assay was immunoSEQ multiplex PCR. Counted here are about 5,600 clones, 84% occurring once; the ten biggest clones make up roughly 6.2%. Sequencing was carried out using tumor tissue from a brain metastasis. The receptors were gathered from a man in his fifties with non-small cell lung cancer that had spread to the brain.

CDR3 sequence: CASSFGDRNQPQHF. In nucleotides, the CDR3 is TGTGCCAGCAGCTTCGGTGACAGAAATCAGCCCCAGCATTTT. The rearrangement links TRBV5-6 to TRBJ1-5, with D tentatively TRBD1 (5 bases). From germline, CDR1 is SGHDT and CDR2 YYEEEE. V was pared by 2 bases and J by 4 bases, with 10 bases between. The CDR3 spans 14 residues.

The rearrangement uses TRBV11-2 and TRBJ1-4; D unclear. This CDR3 has 12 amino acids. Germline V gene data show CDR1 as SGHAT and CDR2 as FQNNGV. The V and J ends lost 1 base and 7 bases respectively, with 4 bases between them. CDR3 in amino acids: CASSLGGEKLFF. The CDR3 DNA is TGTGCCAGCAGCTTAGGGGGTGAAAAACTGTTTTTT.

On this clone: Relative to the germline gene, one junction end is altered; a read error may explain this. This rearrangement joins TRBV18 to TRBJ2-1; TRBD1 aligns across 12 bases. Germline V gene lookup returns CDR1 KGHSH and CDR2 LQKENI. The CDR3 has 15 amino acids. The CDR3 DNA is TGTACCAGCTCGCCTGGGACAGGGGGCTACAATAAGCAGTTCTTC. It translates to CTSSPGTGGYNKQFF.

By frequency in the sample, this clone is large. The same CDR3 is also encoded by other DNA sequences in this sample. The chain links TRBV4-2 to TRBJ2-2; weak D call: TRBD1 (5 bases). Trimming took 8 bases from V and 7 from J, leaving 23 bases between them. Germline-derived CDR1 and CDR2 are LGHNA and YNFKEQ. This CDR3 comprises 16 residues. The CDR3 reads CASATESGYIGGELFF. The CDR3, as DNA: TGTGCCAGCGCCACAGAGTCAGGGTATATCGGCGGGGAGCTGTTTTTT.

Remarks on this clone: The junction shows a germline mismatch at one end, possibly a read error. The chain joins TRBV18 to TRBJ2-5; D is undetermined. The CDR3 sequence is 12 residues long. Germline values: CDR1 KGHSH, CDR2 LQKENI. The CDR3 DNA reads as TGTGCCAACTCACCGAACCAAGAGACCCAGTACTTC. Translation gives CANSPNQETQYF.

This chain uses TRBV5-1 with TRBJ1-1, with D perhaps matching TRBD1 (6 bases). V lost 4 bases and J lost 11, with 18 bases in between. Germline values: CDR1 SGHRS, CDR2 YFSETQ. The CDR3 loop spans 13 amino acids. The CDR3 region is CASSPRGGGEAFF. The CDR3 DNA reads TGCGCCAGCAGCCCGCGAGGAGGGGGTGAGGCTTTCTTT.

The chain couples TRBV5-4 to TRBJ2-5; 15 nucleotides align to TRBD2. Germline CDR1 is SGHNT and CDR2 is YYREEE (reference sequence). V dropped 4 bases and J dropped 4; count of bases not matched to a gene: 5. This CDR3 spans 16 amino acids. The CDR3 is CASSGRGLAGGETQYF. The CDR3 nucleotides are TGTGCCAGCAGCGGGAGGGGACTAGCGGGGGGAGAGACCCAGTACTTC.

The V and J genes are TRBV18 and TRBJ2-7; the D gene is possibly TRBD2 (5 bases). The V gene's germline CDR1 is KGHSH and CDR2 LQKENI. Trimming cost V 2 bases and J 2 bases, with 10 bases left between them. The CDR3 loop spans 14 amino acids. The CDR3 here is CASSPTGLTYEQYF. CDR3 nucleotide sequence: TGTGCCAGCTCACCAACCGGACTGACCTACGAGCAGTACTTC.

This clone was seen a handful of times. The chain joins TRBV30 to TRBJ1-1; no clear D gene. Germline lookup yields CDR1 GTSNPN and CDR2 SVGIG (reference sequence). This CDR3 has 15 residues. The V end was cut by 3 bases, the J end by 1 base, with 15 bases between. Here the CDR3 reads CAWRRVLGKNTEAFF. The CDR3 nucleotides read TGTGCCTGGAGGAGGGTCCTGGGGAAGAACACTGAAGCTTTCTTT.

The rearrangement joins TRBV4-3 to TRBJ1-2, with TRBD1 matching 7 bases. V lost 1 base, J lost 4 bases, and 15 bases stayed unmatched. The CDR3 length is 18 residues. Germline values: CDR1 LGHNA, CDR2 YSLEER. The CDR3: CASSQAIPGQVGTYGYTF. CDR3 in DNA: TGCGCCAGCAGCCAAGCAATCCCCGGACAGGTGGGAACCTATGGCTACACCTTC.

V gene TRBV5-4 combines with J gene TRBJ2-3, with D perhaps matching TRBD2 (6 bases). The V end was cut by 1 base, the J end by 3 bases, with 15 bases between. Germline CDR1 reads SGHNT; CDR2 reads YYREEE (reference sequence). The CDR3 sequence is 16 residues long. CDR3 amino acids: CASSLMWGERTDTQYF. The CDR3 nucleotides are TGTGCCAGCAGCTTGATGTGGGGGGAGCGGACAGATACGCAGTATTTT.

The chain carries TRBV7-2 and TRBJ1-1; D not resolved. Trimming removed 3 bases from V and 4 bases from J, with 12 bases in between. This CDR3 is built from 14 residues. Germline V gene lookup returns CDR1 SGHTA and CDR2 FQGNSA. The CDR3: CASSFSWTSTEAFF. CDR3 DNA sequence: TGTGCCAGCAGCTTTTCATGGACCTCCACTGAAGCTTTCTTT.

This chain uses TRBV9 with TRBJ2-3; TRBD1 matches at 8 bases. J was trimmed by 1 base and V by 4 bases; bases with no gene match: 5. CDR3 length equals 15 residues. Germline-derived CDR1 and CDR2 are SGDLS and YYNGEE. For the CDR3, the DNA is TGTGCCAGCAGCCCCAACAGGGGGGGCACAGATACGCAGTATTTT. This codes for CASSPNRGGTDTQYF.